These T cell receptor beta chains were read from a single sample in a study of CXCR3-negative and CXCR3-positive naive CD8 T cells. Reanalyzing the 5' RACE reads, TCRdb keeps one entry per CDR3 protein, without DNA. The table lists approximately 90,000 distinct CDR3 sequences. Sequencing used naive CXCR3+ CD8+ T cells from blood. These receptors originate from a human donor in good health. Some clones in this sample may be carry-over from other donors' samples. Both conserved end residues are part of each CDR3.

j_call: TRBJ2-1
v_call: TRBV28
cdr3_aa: CASSFPGYGPPNEQFF

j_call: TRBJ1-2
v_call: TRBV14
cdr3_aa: CASSQESTETYGYTF

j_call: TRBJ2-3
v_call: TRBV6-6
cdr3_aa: CASSYSKGVYRDTQYF

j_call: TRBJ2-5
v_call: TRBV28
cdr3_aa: CASSFKDRGQETQYF

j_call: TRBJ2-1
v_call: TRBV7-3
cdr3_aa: CASSPGLAGGGSYNEQFF

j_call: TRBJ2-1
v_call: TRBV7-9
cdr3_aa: CASSTRRDPYNEQFF

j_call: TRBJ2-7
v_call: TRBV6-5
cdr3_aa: CASRAGTGPYEQYF

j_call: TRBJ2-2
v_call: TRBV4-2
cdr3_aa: CASSQDQRSGTNTGELFF

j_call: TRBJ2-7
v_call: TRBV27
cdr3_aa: CASINYPGGPQYF

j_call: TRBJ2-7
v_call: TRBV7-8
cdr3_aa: CASSSKPGQGHYEQYF

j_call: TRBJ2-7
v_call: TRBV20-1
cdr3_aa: CSAMVGLADYEQYF

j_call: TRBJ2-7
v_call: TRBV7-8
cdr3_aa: CASSLRGAYEQYF

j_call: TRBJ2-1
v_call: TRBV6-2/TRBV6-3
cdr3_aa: CASRLLAGGGSYNEQFF

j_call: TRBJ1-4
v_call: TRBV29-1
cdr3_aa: CSVAQGNSNEKLFF

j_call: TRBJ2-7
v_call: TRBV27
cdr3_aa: CASSLRQGTYEQYF

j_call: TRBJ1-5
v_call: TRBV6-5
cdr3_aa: CASSLTYSNQPQHF

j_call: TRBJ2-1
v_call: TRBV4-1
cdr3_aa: CASSQGGTSAYNEQFF

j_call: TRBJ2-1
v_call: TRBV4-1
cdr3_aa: CASSQEVGDTQFF

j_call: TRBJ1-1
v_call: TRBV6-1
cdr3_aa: CASSYSLKGENTEAFF

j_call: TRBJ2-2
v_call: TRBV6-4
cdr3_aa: CATKVGGETGELFF

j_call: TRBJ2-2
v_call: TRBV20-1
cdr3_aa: CSQGGTRAPGSCFF

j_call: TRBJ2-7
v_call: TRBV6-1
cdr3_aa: CASSHPGTGVYEQYF

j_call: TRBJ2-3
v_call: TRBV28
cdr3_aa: CASSLRDSSTDTQYF

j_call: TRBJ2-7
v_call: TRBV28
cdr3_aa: CASMDGDRYYEQYF

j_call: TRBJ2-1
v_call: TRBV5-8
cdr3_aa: CASSLAPSGSRNEQFF

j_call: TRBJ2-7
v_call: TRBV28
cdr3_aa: CASSNTGDRGDEQYF

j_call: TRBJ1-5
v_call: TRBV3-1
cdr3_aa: CASSPGTGGNQPQHF

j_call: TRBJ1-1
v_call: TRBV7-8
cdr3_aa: CASSLAGTGWAFF